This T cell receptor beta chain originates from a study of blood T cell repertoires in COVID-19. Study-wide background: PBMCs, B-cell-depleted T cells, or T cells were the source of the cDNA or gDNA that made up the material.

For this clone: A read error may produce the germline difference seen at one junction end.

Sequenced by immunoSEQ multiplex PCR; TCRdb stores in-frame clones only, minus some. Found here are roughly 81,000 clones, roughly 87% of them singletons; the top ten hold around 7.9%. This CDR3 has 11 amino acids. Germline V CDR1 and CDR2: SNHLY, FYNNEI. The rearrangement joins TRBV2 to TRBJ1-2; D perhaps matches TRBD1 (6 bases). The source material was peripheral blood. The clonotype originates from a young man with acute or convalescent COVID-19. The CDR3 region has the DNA TGTGCCAGCAAGGGGGGGCGACCTCTCCCTTTC. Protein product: CASKGGRPLPF.